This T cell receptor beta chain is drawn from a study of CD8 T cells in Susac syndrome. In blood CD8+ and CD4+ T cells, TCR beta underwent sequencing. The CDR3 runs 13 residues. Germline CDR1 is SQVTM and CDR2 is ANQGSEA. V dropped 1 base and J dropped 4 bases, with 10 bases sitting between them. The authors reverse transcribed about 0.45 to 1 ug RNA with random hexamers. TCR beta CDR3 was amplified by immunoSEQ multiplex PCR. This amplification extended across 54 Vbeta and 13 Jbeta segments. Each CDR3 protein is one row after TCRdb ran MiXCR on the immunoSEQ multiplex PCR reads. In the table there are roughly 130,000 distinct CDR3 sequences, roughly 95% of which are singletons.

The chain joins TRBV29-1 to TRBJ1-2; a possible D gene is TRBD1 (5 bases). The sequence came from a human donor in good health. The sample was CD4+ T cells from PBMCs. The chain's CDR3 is CSVEAGLGYGYTF. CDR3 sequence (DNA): TGCAGCGTTGAAGCGGGACTCGGCTATGGCTACACCTTC. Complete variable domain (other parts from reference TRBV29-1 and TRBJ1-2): SAVISQKPSRDICQRGTSLTIQCQVDSQVTMMFWYRQQPGQSLTLIATANQGSEATYESGFVIDKFPISRPNLTFSTLTVSNMSPEDSSIYLCSVEAGLGYGYTFGSGTRLTVV.